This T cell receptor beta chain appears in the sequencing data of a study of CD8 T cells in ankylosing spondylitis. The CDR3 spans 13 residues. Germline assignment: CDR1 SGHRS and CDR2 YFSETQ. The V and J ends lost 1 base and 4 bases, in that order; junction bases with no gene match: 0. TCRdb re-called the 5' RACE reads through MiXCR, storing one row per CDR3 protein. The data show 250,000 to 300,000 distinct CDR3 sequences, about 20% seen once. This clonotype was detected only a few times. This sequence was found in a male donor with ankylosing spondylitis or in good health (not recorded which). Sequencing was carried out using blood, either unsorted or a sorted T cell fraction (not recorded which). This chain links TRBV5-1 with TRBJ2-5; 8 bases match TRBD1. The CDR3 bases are TGCGCCAGCAGCTTGCAGGGGGCAGAGACCCAGTACTTC. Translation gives CASSLQGAETQYF.